Here is one T cell receptor (beta chain) with its context. No antigen is known for it. One base away there is no much larger clone; base qualities are not given. TCRdb shows the sequencer as Illumina HiSeq 2500. Quantitative 5'-RACE with molecular barcodes was the method used to prepare the TCR beta libraries. Concerning the study's data processing: Disease-linked TCR variants were identified with a new computational method built on a probabilistic model of VDJ rearrangement. The raw public data were reprocessed by TCRdb itself: fastp quality trimming at Q25, MiXCR clonotype calling, in-frame beta chains only. When rows share a CDR3 protein, they turn into one entry using the most common DNA and genes. These V and J calls derive from TCRdb rather than the authors' analysis. This sample lists 450,000 or so distinct CDR3 sequences; 20% to 30% were detected once. Over 0.8% of the sample belongs to the ten largest clones.

These data originate in a study of CD8 T cells in ankylosing spondylitis (TCRdb year 2017). Broadly, across the study: To find TCR variants linked to disease, the study profiled T cell receptor beta repertoires in ankylosing spondylitis patients and healthy donors. The full study cohort was made up of about two dozen ankylosing spondylitis patients and over 90 healthy donors. Peripheral blood was sampled, and synovial fluid was additionally collected from ankylosing spondylitis patients.

There are 16 amino acids in the CDR3, from cysteine to phenylalanine inclusive. CDR3 DNA only is kept here, 48 bases in frame from base 1. Relative to germline, V is missing 3 bases and J is missing 5 bases, with 8 bases of the junction outside any gene match. Taken from the germline V gene, the CDR1 and CDR2 loops are SGHRS and YFSETQ. Study-level results and caveats: Blood from ankylosing spondylitis patients appeared to be characterized by a TCR beta motif composed of 7 to 9 highly homologous amino acid variants. Some motif variants were previously reported in synovial fluid and blood of reactive arthritis patients, suggesting common disease-initiation mechanisms. The disease-linked clones were reported to be significantly enriched in matched synovial fluid samples from ankylosing spondylitis patients. A CD8+ phenotype was shown by the disease-linked clones, which were found at relatively low frequencies in peripheral blood.

The TCR comes from a male donor with ankylosing spondylitis. The chain uses TRBV5-1 and TRBJ1-5; 10 nucleotides in the junction match TRBD1. What was sequenced was blood, either unsorted or a sorted T cell fraction (not recorded which). The nucleotide sequence reads as follows: TGCGCCAGCAGCTGCCGGGACAGGGGCTGGGATCAGCCCCAGCATTTT. It specifies CASSCRDRGWDQPQHF.